The entry below describes one T cell receptor (beta chain). What it recognizes is unknown. The junction does not match germline at one end; this may be a read error. This specimen belongs to a study of molecular identifiers for immune sequencing clone quantification. Study details: In replicates, RNA from roughly 21,000 or 96,000 naive CD8 cells was split five ways, four sequenced. Whole-study results and caveats: Jurkat TCR RNA spiked in from one cell could reportedly be detected among one million naive cells. Clone sizes could be underestimated for highly expanded clones when identical TCR molecules share a barcode.

In preparing bulk TCR libraries, previously described methods and listed TCR primers were used. TCRdb analysed the PCR reads with MiXCR anew, one entry per CDR3 protein. The sample has around 300,000 distinct CDR3 sequences, roughly a quarter seen once; the top ten hold roughly 0.7%. The CDR3 covers 16 residues. V and J are TRBV12-3 or TRBV12-4 and TRBJ2-7; D unclear. The sample comprised naive CD8+ T cells from blood, with Jurkat cell RNA spiked in. Subset: FACS-sorted CD8+CD4-CCR7+CD45RA+ naive T cells. This TCR came from a human donor in good health. Some libraries in this study had Jurkat cell RNA spiked in. CDR3 sequence (DNA): TGTGCGAGCAGTGACCTAGTTCTGACGTCCTCCTACGAGCAGTACTTC. This sequence encodes CASSDLVLTSSYEQYF.